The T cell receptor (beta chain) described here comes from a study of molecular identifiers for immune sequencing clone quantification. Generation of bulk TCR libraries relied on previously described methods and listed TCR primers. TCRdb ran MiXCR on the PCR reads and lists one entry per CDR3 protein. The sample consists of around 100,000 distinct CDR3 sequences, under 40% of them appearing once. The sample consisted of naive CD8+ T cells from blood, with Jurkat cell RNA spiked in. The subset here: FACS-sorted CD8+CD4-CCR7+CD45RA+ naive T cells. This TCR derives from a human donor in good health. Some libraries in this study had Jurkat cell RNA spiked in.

The DNA of the CDR3 is TGTGCCACCAGCAGAACCACGACTAGCGGGAGGGCCTATGAGCAGTTCTTC. Protein product: CATSRTTTSGRAYEQFF. The rearrangement joins TRBV15 to TRBJ2-1; TRBD2 matches 14 bases. J lost 8 bases, V lost 2 bases, and 8 bases had no gene match. CDR1 LNHNV and CDR2 YYDKDF come from the germline V gene (reference sequence). The CDR3 has 17 amino acids.